This TCR beta chain comes out of a study of T cells in Graves' hyperthyroidism and ophthalmopathy. A few counts support this clonotype. The PBMCs had their origin in approximately 10 ml of fresh peripheral blood. Trimming removed 5 bases from V and 5 bases from J; junction bases left unmatched: 8. Germline loops: CDR1 MNHEY, CDR2 SVGEGT. The length of the CDR3 is 15 residues. TCR beta CDR3 regions were amplified from RNA transcripts. The primer set for the first-round RT-PCR of the TCR CDR3 was HTBI. Each CDR3 protein gets one entry after TCRdb re-called the multiplex PCR reads with MiXCR. The table records 300,000 to 500,000 distinct CDR3 sequences, 11% to 15% of them present only once.

The specimen was blood. The TCR was taken from a man aged 50 to 60 with Graves' ophthalmopathy. The chain joins TRBV6-2 or TRBV6-3 to TRBJ1-1, with TRBD1 matching 10 bases. The CDR3 DNA follows: TGTGCCAGCAGTAACCGGGACAGGGGAGGAACTGAAGCTTTCTTT. This encodes CASSNRDRGGTEAFF.